This TCR beta chain was recorded in a study of blood T cell repertoires in COVID-19. The overall study: Samples came from the United States, Italy and Spain, spanning acute and convalescent COVID-19.

In the authors' workflow: Amplified reference gene primers provided the basis for estimating nucleated cell counts. Repertoires were generated with immunoSEQ multiplex PCR, while TCRdb's copy carries only in-frame clones and drops some. D and trimming were read from the DNA, whereas the V and J calls and clone size are those reported in that table. The sample contains around 120,000 clones, roughly 90% of which appear only once. There are 21 residues in the CDR3. Looked up from germline, CDR1 is LNHDA and CDR2 is SQIVND (reference sequence). V lost 6 bases, J lost 0 bases, and 19 bases stayed unmatched.

This receptor was taken from a man in his fifties or sixties with acute or convalescent COVID-19. The chain uses TRBV19 and TRBJ2-3; 12 bases line up with TRBD2. Material for sequencing was peripheral blood. DNA for the CDR3: TGTGCCAGTAGCCGCGACGCCTGGACTCTAGCGGGAGGGACGAGCACAGATACGCAGTATTTT. The encoded protein is CASSRDAWTLAGGTSTDTQYF.